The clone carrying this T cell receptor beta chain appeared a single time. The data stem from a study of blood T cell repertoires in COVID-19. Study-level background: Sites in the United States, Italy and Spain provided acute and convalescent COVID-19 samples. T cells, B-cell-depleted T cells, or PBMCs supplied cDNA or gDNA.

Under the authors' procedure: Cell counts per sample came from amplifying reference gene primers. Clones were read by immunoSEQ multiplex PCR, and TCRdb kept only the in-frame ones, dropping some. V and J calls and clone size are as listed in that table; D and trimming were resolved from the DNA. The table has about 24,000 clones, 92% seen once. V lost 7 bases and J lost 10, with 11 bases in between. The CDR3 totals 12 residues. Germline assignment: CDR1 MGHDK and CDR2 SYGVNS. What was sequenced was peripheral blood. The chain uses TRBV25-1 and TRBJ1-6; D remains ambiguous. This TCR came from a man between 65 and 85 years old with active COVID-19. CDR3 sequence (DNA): TGTGCCAGCAACCTCGGAGGATCACCCCTCCACTTT. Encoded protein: CASNLGGSPLHF.